This entry lists 2 T cell receptor beta chains sequenced from one sample in a study of cytomegalovirus exposure and HLA in healthy donors. PCR was performed using 60 Vbeta and 13 Jbeta primers. The protocol was immunoSEQ multiplex PCR, while the TCRdb copy is restricted to in-frame clones and leaves out a portion. The sample shows approximately 130,000 clones, about 71% of them seen only once. The sample was PBMCs. The source of these receptors is a woman aged 55-70 years in good health and CMV-seropositive.

The chain employs TRBV7-8 and TRBJ1-1, with D uncertain. The V end was cut by 5 bases, the J end by 7 bases, with 11 bases between. Per germline, CDR1 SGHVS and CDR2 FQNEAQ. CDR3 length: 12 amino acids. CDR3 bases: TGTGCCAGCAGCCGGACTCCGGTTGAAGCTTTCTTT. Its translation: CASSRTPVEAFF.

The chain joins TRBV2 to TRBJ1-2; 8 bases match TRBD1. J gave up 2 bases and V 4 bases, and 3 bases lay outside the gene matches. The CDR3 totals 14 residues. Germline loops: CDR1 SNHLY, CDR2 FYNNEI. The CDR3 spells CASSGQGQNYGYTF. CDR3 DNA: TGTGCCAGCAGTGGACAGGGGCAAAACTATGGCTACACCTTC.